Here is one TCR beta chain with its context. The antigen remains unidentified. V dropped 3 bases and J dropped 1 base, with 16 bases sitting between them. The CDR3 has 18 amino acids. CDR1 is MNHEY and CDR2 is SMNVEV in the germline V gene (reference sequence). Clones were read by immunoSEQ multiplex PCR, and TCRdb kept only the in-frame ones, dropping some. This sample yields around 1,100,000 clones, of which about 72% are seen a single time; almost 0.9% belongs to the top ten. Donation came from healthy HIV-negative adults that had no recent acute infections or vaccinations. This entry belongs to a study of shared clonotypes between healthy human individuals. Study conclusions and caveats: Memory subsets had estimated richness that was generally smaller than that of naive subsets. A reduction in generation probabilities was seen for non-shared clonotypes relative to those shared by all four donors. It was observed that roughly 5% of naive CD4 clonotypes were shared across a handful of donors.

The receptor was isolated from a man aged 18 to 29 in good health. Some clones in this sample may be carry-over from other donors' samples. Sequencing was performed on memory CD4+ T cells from PBMCs. Subset specified: CD45RA-negative fraction. The chain is built from TRBV27 and TRBJ2-6; unclear D gene. Written as DNA, the CDR3 is TGTGCCAGCAGTTTTTTTCCAGGCACCCATTCTGGGGCCAACGTCCTGACTTTC. As protein: CASSFFPGTHSGANVLTF.